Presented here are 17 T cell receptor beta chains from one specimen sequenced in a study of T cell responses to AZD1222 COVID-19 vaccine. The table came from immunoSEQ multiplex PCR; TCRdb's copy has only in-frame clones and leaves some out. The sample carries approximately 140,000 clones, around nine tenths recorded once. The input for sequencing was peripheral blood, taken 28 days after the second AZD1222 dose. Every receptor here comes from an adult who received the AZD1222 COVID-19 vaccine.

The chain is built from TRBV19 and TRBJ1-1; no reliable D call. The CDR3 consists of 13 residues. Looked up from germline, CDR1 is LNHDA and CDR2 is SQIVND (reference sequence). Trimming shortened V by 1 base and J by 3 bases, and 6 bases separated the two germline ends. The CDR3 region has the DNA TGTGCCAGTAGTATAGGCGGGGACACTGAAGCTTTCTTT. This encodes CASSIGGDTEAFF.

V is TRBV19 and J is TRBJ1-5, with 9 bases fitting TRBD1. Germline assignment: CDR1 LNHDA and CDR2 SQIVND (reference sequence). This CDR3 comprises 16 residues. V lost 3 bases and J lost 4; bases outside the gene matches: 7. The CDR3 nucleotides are TGTGCCAGTAGTATCCCTGGACAGGGGTGGAATCAGCCCCAGCATTTT. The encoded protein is CASSIPGQGWNQPQHF. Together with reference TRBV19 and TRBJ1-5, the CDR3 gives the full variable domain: DGGITQSPKYLFRKEGQNVTLSCEQNLNHDAMYWYRQDPGQGLRLIYYSQIVNDFQKGDIAEGYSVSREKKESFPLTVTSAQKNPTAFYLCASSIPGQGWNQPQHFGDGTRLSIL.

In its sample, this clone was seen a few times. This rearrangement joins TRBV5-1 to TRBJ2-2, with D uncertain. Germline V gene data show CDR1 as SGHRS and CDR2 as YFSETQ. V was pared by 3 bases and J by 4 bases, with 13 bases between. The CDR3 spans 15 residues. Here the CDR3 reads CASSYDPGITGELFF. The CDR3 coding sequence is TGCGCCAGCAGCTACGACCCGGGTATCACCGGGGAGCTGTTTTTT.

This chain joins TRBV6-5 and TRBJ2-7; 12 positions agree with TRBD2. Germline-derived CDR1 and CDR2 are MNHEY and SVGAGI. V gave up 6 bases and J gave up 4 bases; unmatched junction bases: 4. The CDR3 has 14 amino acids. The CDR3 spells CASSRTSGNYEQYF. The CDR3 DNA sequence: TGTGCCAGCAGCAGGACTAGCGGGAATTACGAGCAGTACTTC.

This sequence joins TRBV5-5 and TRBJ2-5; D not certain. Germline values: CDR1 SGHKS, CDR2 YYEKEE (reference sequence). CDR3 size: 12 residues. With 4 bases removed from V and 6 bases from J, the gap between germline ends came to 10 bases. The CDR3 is CASSGVMQTQYF. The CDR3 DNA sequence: TGTGCCAGCAGCGGGGTGATGCAGACCCAGTACTTC.

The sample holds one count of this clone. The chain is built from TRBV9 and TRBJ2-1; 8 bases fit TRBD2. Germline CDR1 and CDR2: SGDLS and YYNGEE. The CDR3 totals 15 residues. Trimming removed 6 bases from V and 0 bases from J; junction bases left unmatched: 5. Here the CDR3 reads CASNGGGRSYNEQFF. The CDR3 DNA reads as TGTGCCAGCAATGGCGGGGGGCGCTCCTACAATGAGCAGTTCTTC.

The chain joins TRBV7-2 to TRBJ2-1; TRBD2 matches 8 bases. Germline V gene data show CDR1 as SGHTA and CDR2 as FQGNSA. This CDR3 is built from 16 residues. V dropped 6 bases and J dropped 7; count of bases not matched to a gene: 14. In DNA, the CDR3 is TGTGCCAGCAGGCCTGACTGGGTAGCGGGAAAGAATGAGCAGTTCTTC. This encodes CASRPDWVAGKNEQFF.

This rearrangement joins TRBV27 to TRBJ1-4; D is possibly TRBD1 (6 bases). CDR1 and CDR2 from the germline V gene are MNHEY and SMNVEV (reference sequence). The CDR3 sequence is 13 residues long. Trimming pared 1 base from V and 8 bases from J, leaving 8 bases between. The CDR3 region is CASSLWGTEKLFF. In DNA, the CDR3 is TGTGCCAGCAGTTTATGGGGGACAGAAAAACTGTTTTTT.

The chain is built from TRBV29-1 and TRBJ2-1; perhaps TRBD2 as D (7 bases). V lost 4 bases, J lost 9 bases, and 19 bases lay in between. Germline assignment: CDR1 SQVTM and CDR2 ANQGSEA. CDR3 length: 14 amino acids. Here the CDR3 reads CSVAQQGSGGEQFF. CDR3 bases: TGCAGCGTTGCCCAACAGGGCTCGGGAGGTGAGCAGTTCTTC.

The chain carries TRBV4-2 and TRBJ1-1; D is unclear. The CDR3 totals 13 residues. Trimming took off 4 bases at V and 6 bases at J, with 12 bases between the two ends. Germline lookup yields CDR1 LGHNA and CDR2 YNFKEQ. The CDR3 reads CASSLTGSAEAFF. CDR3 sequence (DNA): TGTGCCAGCAGCCTAACCGGTTCAGCTGAAGCTTTCTTT.

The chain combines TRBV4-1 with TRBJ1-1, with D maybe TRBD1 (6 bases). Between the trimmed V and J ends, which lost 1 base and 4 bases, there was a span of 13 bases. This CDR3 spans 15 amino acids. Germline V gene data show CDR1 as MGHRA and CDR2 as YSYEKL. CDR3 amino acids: CASSQGAGVGTEAFF. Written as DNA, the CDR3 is TGCGCCAGCAGCCAAGGGGCAGGGGTGGGCACTGAAGCTTTCTTT.

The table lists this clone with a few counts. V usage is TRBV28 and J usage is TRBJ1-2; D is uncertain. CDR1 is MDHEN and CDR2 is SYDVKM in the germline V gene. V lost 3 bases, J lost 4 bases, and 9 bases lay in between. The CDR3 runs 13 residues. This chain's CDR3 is CASSFRGFYGYTF. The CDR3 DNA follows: TGTGCCAGCAGTTTCCGGGGTTTCTATGGCTACACCTTC.

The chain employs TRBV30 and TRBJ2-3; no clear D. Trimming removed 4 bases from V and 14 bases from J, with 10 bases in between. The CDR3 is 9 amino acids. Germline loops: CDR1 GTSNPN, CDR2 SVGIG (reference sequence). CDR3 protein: CAWNRPGYF. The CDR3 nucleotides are TGTGCCTGGAACCGGCCAGGGTATTTT.

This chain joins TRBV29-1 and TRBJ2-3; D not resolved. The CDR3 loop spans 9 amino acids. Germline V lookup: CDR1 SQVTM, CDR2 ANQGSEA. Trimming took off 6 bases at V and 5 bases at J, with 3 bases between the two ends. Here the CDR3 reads CSVGDTQYF. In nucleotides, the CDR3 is TGCAGCGTCGGAGATACGCAGTATTTT.

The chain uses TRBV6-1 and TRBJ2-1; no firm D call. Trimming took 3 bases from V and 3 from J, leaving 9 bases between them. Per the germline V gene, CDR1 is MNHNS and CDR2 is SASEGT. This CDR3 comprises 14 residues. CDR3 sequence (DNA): TGTGCCAGCAGTGAGACAAGGATCTACAATGAGCAGTTCTTC. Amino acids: CASSETRIYNEQFF.

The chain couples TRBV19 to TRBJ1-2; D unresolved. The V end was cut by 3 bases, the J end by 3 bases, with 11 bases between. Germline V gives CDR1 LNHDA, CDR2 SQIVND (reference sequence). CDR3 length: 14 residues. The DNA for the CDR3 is TGTGCCAGTAGTATCGAAGGGAACGACTATGGCTACACCTTC. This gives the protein CASSIEGNDYGYTF.

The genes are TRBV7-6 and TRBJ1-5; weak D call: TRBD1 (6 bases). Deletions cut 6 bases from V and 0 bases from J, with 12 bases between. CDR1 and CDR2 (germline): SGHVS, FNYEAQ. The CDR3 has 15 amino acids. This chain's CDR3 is CASSQGHSSNQPQHF. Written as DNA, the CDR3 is TGTGCCAGCAGTCAGGGACATTCTAGCAATCAGCCCCAGCATTTT. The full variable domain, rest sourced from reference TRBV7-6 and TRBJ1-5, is GAGVSQSPRYKVTKRGQDVALRCDPISGHVSLYWYRQALGQGPEFLTYFNYEAQQDKSGLPNDRFSAERPEGSISTLTIQRTEQRDSAMYRCASSQGHSSNQPQHFGDGTRLSIL.